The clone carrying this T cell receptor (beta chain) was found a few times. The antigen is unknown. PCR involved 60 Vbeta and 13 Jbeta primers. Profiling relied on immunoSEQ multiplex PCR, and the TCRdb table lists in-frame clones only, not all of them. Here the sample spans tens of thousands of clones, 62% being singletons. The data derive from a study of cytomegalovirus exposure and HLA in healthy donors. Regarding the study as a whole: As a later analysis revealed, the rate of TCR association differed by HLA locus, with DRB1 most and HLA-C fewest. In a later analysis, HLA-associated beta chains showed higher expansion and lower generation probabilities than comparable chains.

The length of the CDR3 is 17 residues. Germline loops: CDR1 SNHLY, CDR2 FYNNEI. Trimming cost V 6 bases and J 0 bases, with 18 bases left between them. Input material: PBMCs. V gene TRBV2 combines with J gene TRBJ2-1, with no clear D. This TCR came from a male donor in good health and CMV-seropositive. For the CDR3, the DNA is TGTGCCAGCAGAGCTGAGGCCGCCCTGAGCTCCTACAATGAGCAGTTCTTC. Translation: CASRAEAALSSYNEQFF.